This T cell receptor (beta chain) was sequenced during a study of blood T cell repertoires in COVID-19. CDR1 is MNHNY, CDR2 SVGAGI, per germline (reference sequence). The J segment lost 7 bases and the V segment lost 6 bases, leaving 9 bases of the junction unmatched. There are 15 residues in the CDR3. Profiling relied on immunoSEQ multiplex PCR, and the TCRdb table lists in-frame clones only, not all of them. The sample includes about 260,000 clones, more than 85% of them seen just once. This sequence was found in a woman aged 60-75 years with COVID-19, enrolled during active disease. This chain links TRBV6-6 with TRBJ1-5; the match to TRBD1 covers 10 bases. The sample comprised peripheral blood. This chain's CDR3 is CASRQPGQGYQPQHF. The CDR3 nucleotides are TGTGCCAGCAGACAACCGGGACAGGGGTACCAGCCCCAGCATTTT.